The clone carrying this T cell receptor (beta chain) has more than one count but fewer than ten. Treatment in this sample: randomized to nivolumab then ipilimumab (arm A) or the reverse (arm B). DNA-damaging chemotherapy had not been given to any patient beforehand. Germline CDR1 reads SEHNR; CDR2 reads FQNEAQ (reference sequence). Trimming took off 3 bases at V and 0 bases at J, with 6 bases between the two ends. The CDR3 consists of 14 residues. Sequenced by immunoSEQ multiplex PCR; TCRdb stores in-frame clones only, minus some. The sample yields 25,000 to 30,000 clones, more than 60% seen once. This entry is derived from a study of sequential checkpoint blockade in melanoma.

The clonotype comes from a human donor with melanoma. The material was CD8+ T cells sorted from blood (inferred from file names), obtained from a patient given nivolumab and ipilimumab in sequence. The rearrangement links TRBV7-9 to TRBJ1-3; possible D gene TRBD1, 5 bases. The CDR3 DNA reads TGTGCCAGCAGCTTCGACAGCTCTGGAAACACCATATATTTT. Its protein product is CASSFDSSGNTIYF. The full variable domain, in which reference TRBV7-9 and TRBJ1-3 provide the parts outside the CDR3, is DTGVSQNPRHKITKRGQNVTFRCDPISEHNRLYWYRQTLGQGPEFLTYFQNEAQLEKSRLLSDRFSAERPKGSFSTLEIQRTEQGDSAMYLCASSFDSSGNTIYFGEGSWLTVV.